These 9 T cell receptor beta chains came from one sample sequenced in a study of blood T cell repertoires in COVID-19. Profiling relied on immunoSEQ multiplex PCR, and the TCRdb table lists in-frame clones only, not all of them. The top ten clones hold 7.5% to 8% of a sample with some 240,000 clones, more than 80% of them seen once. Source material: peripheral blood. Source of these receptors: a woman of 80 years or more with COVID-19, enrolled during active disease.

This rearrangement joins TRBV7-8 to TRBJ2-1; 13 positions agree with TRBD2. Germline-derived CDR1 and CDR2 are SGHVS and FQNEAQ. The CDR3 is 18 amino acids. J gave up 5 bases and V 3 bases, and 10 bases lay outside the gene matches. The DNA of the CDR3 is TGTGCCAGCAGCTTTAGAGTGGGACTAGCGGGGACCGACAATGAGCAGTTCTTC. Amino acid sequence: CASSFRVGLAGTDNEQFF.

This chain connects TRBV5-8 to TRBJ2-5; D uncertain. V lost 0 bases and J 2 bases, leaving 8 bases between the germline ends. Germline V CDR1 and CDR2: SGHTS, YDEGEE. The CDR3 sequence is 14 residues long. The CDR3 is CASSLVTTQETQYF. The CDR3 DNA is TGTGCCAGCAGCTTGGTAACGACTCAAGAGACCCAGTACTTC.

This clone was counted a few times. The rearrangement uses TRBV18 and TRBJ1-2; weak D call: TRBD1 (5 bases). The CDR3 totals 15 residues. The V gene lost 2 bases and the J gene lost 7 bases, with 17 bases spanning the gap. Germline CDR1 and CDR2: KGHSH and LQKENI. CDR3 coding DNA: TGTGCCAGCTCACCAAGGCCCGAAGGGACTGGTGGCTACACCTTC. Protein product: CASSPRPEGTGGYTF.

V gene TRBV10-3 combines with J gene TRBJ1-1; TRBD1 is a possible D gene (6 bases). The germline CDR1 and CDR2 sequences are ENHRY and SYGVKD. V lost 11 bases and J 1 base, leaving 14 bases between the germline ends. The CDR3 runs 13 residues. The CDR3: CASNRETNTEAFF. CDR3 nucleotides: TGTGCCTCCAACAGGGAAACGAACACTGAAGCTTTCTTT.

The chain has TRBV7-6 and TRBJ1-2, with D perhaps TRBD1 (6 bases). The V and J ends lost 2 bases and 3 bases respectively, with 13 bases between them. The CDR3 consists of 15 residues. Germline V gene data show CDR1 as SGHVS and CDR2 as FNYEAQ. CDR3 coding DNA: TGTGCCAGCAGCTTAAACCCACAGGGAGACTATGGCTACACCTTC. It is translated as CASSLNPQGDYGYTF.

The chain has TRBV7-9 and TRBJ2-2; 7 bases are a match to TRBD2. CDR1 is SEHNR and CDR2 is FQNEAQ in the germline V gene (reference sequence). The ends lost 2 bases at V and 3 bases at J; junction bases unmatched: 0. The CDR3 has 14 amino acids. The CDR3 reads CASSLSGDTGELFF. The CDR3 DNA reads TGTGCCAGCAGCTTAAGCGGGGACACCGGGGAGCTGTTTTTT.

This chain links TRBV7-2 with TRBJ2-7; weak D call: TRBD2 (6 bases). The CDR3 is 15 residues long. CDR1 SGHTA and CDR2 FQGNSA come from the germline V gene. The V and J ends lost 4 bases and 0 bases respectively, with 13 bases between them. Here the CDR3 DNA reads TGTGCCAGCAGCTCAGAGGGAGGTCCCTCCTACGAGCAGTACTTC. This translates into CASSSEGGPSYEQYF.

The chain carries TRBV3-1 (or the pseudogene TRBV3-2) and TRBJ1-1, with 8 bases aligning to TRBD1. The CDR3 has 18 amino acids. Germline V CDR1 and CDR2: LGHDT, YNNKEL (reference sequence). V dropped 0 bases and J dropped 4; count of bases not matched to a gene: 13. In nucleotides, the CDR3 is TGTGCCAGCAGCCAAGATCTGGCAGGGGGCTCGCGGGGCACTGAAGCTTTCTTT. It codes for CASSQDLAGGSRGTEAFF.

This chain uses TRBV21-1 with TRBJ1-1; TRBD1, the table's D call, lacks a check against the DNA. TRBV21-1 is a listed pseudogene. The CDR3 sequence is 16 residues long. CDR3: CASSKAHQGLRTEAFF. The DNA of the CDR3 is TGTGCCAGCAGCAAAGCGCATCAGGGTTTGAGGACTGAAGCTTTCTTT.